The clone carrying this TCR beta chain occurred a few times. Antigen unknown. The sample belongs to a study of identical twins. Study results and caveats: Zero-insertion results could be subject to partial confounding by invariant MAIT and iNKT cells.

CDR3 length equals 15 residues. Germline V lookup: CDR1 SEHNR, CDR2 FQNEAQ (reference sequence). Trimming removed 5 bases from V and 5 bases from J; junction bases left unmatched: 8. Each CDR3 protein is one row after TCRdb ran MiXCR on the 5' RACE reads. The repertoire has 300,000 or so distinct CDR3 sequences, roughly 9.7% of them found once; the top ten carry 6% to 8.5%. Each donor was a healthy Caucasian. This sample was also put to use in a study of yellow fever vaccine responses in identical twins. That study adds: Twins' vaccine T cell responses reportedly seemed partly convergent and partly personalized.

The rearrangement joins TRBV7-9 to TRBJ1-4, with 7 bases that match TRBD1. Sequencing was performed on CD8+ T cells sorted from blood. The source of this sequence is a woman younger than 35 in good health. The CDR3 DNA sequence: TGTGCCAGCAGCGCTCCGGGACAGTTAAATGAAAAACTGTTTTTT. This encodes CASSAPGQLNEKLFF.